The next 16 T cell receptor beta chains were all read from a single sample in a study of vaccination and CD4 T cells after COVID-19. Sequence data for DNA of cultured CD4+ T cells were generated by the Oncomine TCR Beta short-read assay. TCRdb passed the PCR reads through MiXCR, listing each CDR3 protein once. The sample gives approximately 12,000 distinct CDR3 sequences, under 35% of which show up once; about a third is in the top ten. For these receptors, no antigen is known. Noted treatment: roughly ten-day PBMC culture with coronavirus spike peptide pools or control peptides (ViraFEST assay). Specimen: CD4+ T cells from blood, cultured in vitro, collected before SARS-CoV-2 vaccination. The receptors were sampled from a human donor who received a COVID-19 vaccine.

This clonotype qualifies as medium-sized (0.01 to 0.1%). The genes are TRBV29-1 and TRBJ1-2; 9 bases align to TRBD1. The CDR3 extends over 15 amino acids. Germline CDR1 and CDR2: SQVTM and ANQGSEA. J gave up 6 bases and V 4 bases, and 12 bases lay outside the gene matches. DNA for the CDR3: TGCAGCGTTGTTCGGGACAGGGAATTCGGGCATGGCTACACCTTC. It specifies CSVVRDREFGHGYTF.

The chain recombines TRBV7-9 with TRBJ2-3; 9 nucleotides line up with TRBD2. Germline V gene sequence: CDR1 SEHNR, CDR2 FQNEAQ (reference sequence). This CDR3 contains 17 residues. Trimming cost V 1 base and J 5 bases; bases outside gene matches: 10. CDR3 region: CASSLVGGGAPGDTQYF. CDR3 coding DNA: TGTGCCAGCAGCTTAGTCGGCGGGGGGGCGCCGGGAGATACGCAGTATTTT.

The rearrangement uses TRBV19 and TRBJ1-1; 7 bases are a match to TRBD1. The CDR3 has 14 residues. V was clipped by 4 bases and J by 4 bases; unmatched bases: 6. Germline V CDR1 and CDR2: LNHDA, SQIVND (reference sequence). Written as DNA, the CDR3 is TGTGCCAGTAGTACCATGACAGGGATCACTGAAGCTTTCTTT. Residues: CASSTMTGITEAFF.

As for this clonotype: The final CDR3 position lacks the conserved phenylalanine or tryptophan, pointing to a likely read error. The chain combines TRBV6-1 with TRBJ2-5, with TRBD2 matching over 7 bases. V lost 6 bases to trimming and J lost 2 bases; unmatched junction nucleotides: 6. The germline CDR1 and CDR2 sequences are MNHNS and SASEGT. This CDR3 is built from 14 residues. This chain's CDR3 is CASSRGVDQETQYY. The CDR3 DNA sequence: TGTGCCAGCAGCCGGGGGGTAGATCAAGAGACCCAGTACTAC.

The genes are TRBV19 and TRBJ1-2; 9 bases match TRBD1. The CDR3 has 15 amino acids. Germline assignment: CDR1 LNHDA and CDR2 SQIVND (reference sequence). The V segment lost 1 base and the J segment 4 bases; nucleotides outside the gene matches: 4. As DNA, the CDR3 is TGTGCCAGTAGTATAGCCGACAGGGGGACCTATGGCTACACCTTC. Translated, it gives CASSIADRGTYGYTF.

This clonotype was seen more than once but under ten times. This chain joins TRBV6-1 and TRBJ1-3; TRBD1 matches 9 bases. Trimming at V came to 6 bases and at J to 2 bases, leaving 5 bases not matched to a gene. CDR3 length equals 15 residues. CDR1 and CDR2 from the germline V gene are MNHNS and SASEGT. The CDR3 reads CASSTGTGTGNTIYF. The DNA of the CDR3 is TGTGCCAGCAGCACCGGGACAGGGACTGGAAACACCATATATTTT.

The sample holds a few counts of this clonotype. CDR3 region: CASSLLSTGGADTQYF. The CDR3 DNA follows: TGTGCCAGTAGTCTACTATCGACAGGGGGCGCAGATACGCAGTATTTT. The chain links TRBV19 to TRBJ2-3, with 10 positions matching TRBD1. The CDR3 contains 16 residues. Trimming cost V 5 bases and J 4 bases; bases outside gene matches: 9. CDR1 is LNHDA, CDR2 SQIVND, per germline (reference sequence).

The chain couples TRBV6-1 to TRBJ2-7; 13 positions agree with TRBD2. The J segment lost 3 bases and the V segment lost 5 bases, leaving 4 bases of the junction unmatched. CDR3 size: 15 residues. CDR1 and CDR2 (germline): MNHNS, SASEGT. CDR3 in DNA: TGTGCCAGCAGTCGGACTAGCGGGGGTCTCTACGAGCAGTACTTC. This gives the protein CASSRTSGGLYEQYF.

This rearrangement joins TRBV7-9 to TRBJ2-6; either TRBD1 or TRBD2 may supply D (5 bases each). Germline lookup yields CDR1 SEHNR and CDR2 FQNEAQ (reference sequence). There are 18 residues in the CDR3. V gave up 1 base and J gave up 0 bases, with 13 bases separating them. CDR3 nucleotides: TGTGCCAGCAGCTTAGTCGGGACGGCCATCTCTGGGGCCAACGTCCTGACTTTC. Translation gives CASSLVGTAISGANVLTF.

This chain uses TRBV2 with TRBJ2-5; the match to TRBD1 covers 7 bases. The V gene's germline CDR1 is SNHLY and CDR2 FYNNEI. Losses at the gene ends were 5 bases for V and 3 bases for J; bases not matched to a gene: 3. The CDR3 is 13 amino acids. The DNA of the CDR3 is TGTGCCAGCAGTCAAGGGACAGAAGAGACCCAGTACTTC. Residues: CASSQGTEETQYF.

The chain uses TRBV20-1 and TRBJ1-1; D gene unclear. Trimming took 1 base from V and 10 from J, leaving 13 bases between them. This CDR3 spans 12 amino acids. Germline loops: CDR1 DFQATT, CDR2 SNEGSKA (reference sequence). The CDR3 DNA reads as TGCAGTGCTAGAGGATCGAGGGTTCTAGCTTTCTTT. As protein: CSARGSRVLAFF.

The chain joins TRBV6-5 to TRBJ2-5; 9 positions match TRBD2. CDR1 and CDR2 (germline): MNHEY, SVGAGI. V was pared by 0 bases and J by 4 bases, with 9 bases of the junction left unmatched. This CDR3 spans 17 amino acids. The CDR3, as DNA: TGTGCCAGCAGTTACTCAGGGCGCGGGGGGGCCGCAGAGACCCAGTACTTC. Residues: CASSYSGRGGAAETQYF.

In this sample, this clonotype turned up a few times. This sequence joins TRBV19 and TRBJ1-2, with D maybe TRBD1 (5 bases). Germline-derived CDR1 and CDR2 are LNHDA and SQIVND (reference sequence). With 6 bases removed from V and 5 bases from J, the gap between germline ends came to 13 bases. This CDR3 is built from 13 residues. CDR3 coding DNA: TGTGCCAGTAGCTTAAGGGGAGGGTATGGCTACACCTTC. Protein product: CASSLRGGYGYTF.

CDR3 loop: CSAELEDRTPTDTQYF. The CDR3 DNA is TGCAGTGCCGAATTGGAGGACAGGACACCCACAGATACGCAGTATTTT. This chain links TRBV20-1 with TRBJ2-3; 7 bases agree with TRBD1. The CDR3 is 16 residues long. J gave up 2 bases and V 6 bases, and 14 bases lay outside the gene matches. Germline V CDR1 and CDR2: DFQATT, SNEGSKA (reference sequence).

The chain combines TRBV30 with TRBJ1-5; 8 bases match TRBD1. After removal of 2 bases from V and 6 bases from J, the junction contained 6 bases not matched to a gene. CDR1 and CDR2 from the germline V gene are GTSNPN and SVGIG (reference sequence). This CDR3 comprises 14 residues. The CDR3 nucleotides read TGTGCCTGGAGTAGTTCAGGGGGCAGTCAGCCCCAGCATTTT. Translated, it gives CAWSSSGGSQPQHF. The full variable domain, with the rest looked up from reference TRBV30 and TRBJ1-5, is SQTIHQWPATLVQPVGSPLSLECTVEGTSNPNLYWYRQAAGRGLQLLFYSVGIGQISSEVPQNLSASRPQDRQFILSSKKLLLSDSGFYLCAWSSSGGSQPQHFGDGTRLSIL.

This chain joins TRBV5-6 and TRBJ2-7; TRBD1 is a possible D gene (6 bases). V lost 0 bases and J lost 3, with 10 bases in between. Germline V gives CDR1 SGHDT, CDR2 YYEEEE. The CDR3 contains 14 residues. CDR3 nucleotide sequence: TGTGCCAGCAGCTTGGTACAGGGAAACTACGAGCAGTACTTC. It specifies CASSLVQGNYEQYF.